Below, one T cell receptor beta chain is given with its context. This sample is drawn from a study of shared clonotypes between healthy human individuals. Every donor, a Caucasian adult, lived in Nashville, Tennessee. Trimming shortened V by 6 bases and J by 6 bases, and 11 bases separated the two germline ends. Germline values: CDR1 MNHEY, CDR2 SMNVEV (reference sequence). This CDR3 comprises 13 residues. Assay runs were performed at deep level. Assay: immunoSEQ multiplex PCR; the TCRdb copy retains only in-frame clones and omits some. The table has about 470,000 clones, around 79% seen once. This chain connects TRBV27 to TRBJ2-2, with D tentatively TRBD2 (5 bases). This sequence originates from a woman aged 40 to 50 in good health. Some clones in this sample may be carry-over from other donors' samples. The specimen was PBMCs. The CDR3 DNA follows: TGTGCCAGCAGCAAAACTAGTGCCGGGGAGCTGTTTTTT. This encodes CASSKTSAGELFF.